This TCR beta chain was sequenced during a study of blood T cell repertoires in COVID-19. Method: immunoSEQ multiplex PCR; TCRdb's copy keeps in-frame clones and lacks some. This sample has roughly 280,000 clones, with under 95% found just once. Per the germline V gene, CDR1 is MDHEN and CDR2 is SYDVKM. This CDR3 has 14 residues. V was clipped by 6 bases and J by 4 bases; unmatched bases: 6. Input material: PBMCs or T cells enriched from blood (not recorded which). The sequence was obtained from a man between 35 and 55 years old who had been exposed to COVID-19. V gene TRBV28 combines with J gene TRBJ1-1, with TRBD1 matching over 9 bases. DNA for the CDR3: TGTGCCAGCAGGTCTGGACAGGGGTTCACTGAAGCTTTCTTT. This codes for CASRSGQGFTEAFF.